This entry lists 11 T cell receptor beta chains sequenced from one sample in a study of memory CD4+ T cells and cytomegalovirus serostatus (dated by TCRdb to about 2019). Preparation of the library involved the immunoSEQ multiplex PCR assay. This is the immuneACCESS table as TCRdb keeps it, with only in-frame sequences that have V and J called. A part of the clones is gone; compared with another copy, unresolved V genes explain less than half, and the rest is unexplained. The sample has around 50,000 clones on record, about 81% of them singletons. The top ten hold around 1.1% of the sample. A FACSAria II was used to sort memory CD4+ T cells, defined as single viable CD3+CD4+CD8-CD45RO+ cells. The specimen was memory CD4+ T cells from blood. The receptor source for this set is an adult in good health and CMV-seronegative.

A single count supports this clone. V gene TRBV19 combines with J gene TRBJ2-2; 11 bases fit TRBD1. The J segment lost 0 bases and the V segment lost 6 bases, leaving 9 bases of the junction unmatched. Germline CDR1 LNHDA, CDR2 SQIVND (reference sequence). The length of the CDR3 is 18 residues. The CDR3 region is CASSPAPGQGANTGELFF. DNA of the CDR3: TGTGCCAGTAGCCCCGCCCCGGGACAGGGGGCGAACACCGGGGAGCTGTTTTTT.

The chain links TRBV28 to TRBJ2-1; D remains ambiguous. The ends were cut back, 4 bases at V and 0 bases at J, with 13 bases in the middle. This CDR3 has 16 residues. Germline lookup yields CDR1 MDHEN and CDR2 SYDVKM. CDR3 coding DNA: TGTGCCAGCAGTTCCTGGAGCATCAGCTCCTACAATGAGCAGTTCTTC. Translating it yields CASSSWSISSYNEQFF.

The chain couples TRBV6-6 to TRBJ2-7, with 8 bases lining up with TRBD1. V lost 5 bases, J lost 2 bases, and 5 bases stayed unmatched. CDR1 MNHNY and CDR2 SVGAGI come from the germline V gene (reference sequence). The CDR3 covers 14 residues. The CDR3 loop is CASSRTGQAYEQYF. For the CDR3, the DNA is TGTGCCAGCAGTCGCACGGGACAGGCCTACGAGCAGTACTTC.

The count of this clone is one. This CDR3 is CASSYSVRGSYEQYF. The CDR3 DNA reads as TGTGCCAGCAGTTACTCCGTCAGGGGCTCCTACGAGCAGTACTTC. This chain connects TRBV6-5 to TRBJ2-7; D is perhaps TRBD1 (6 bases). V was pared by 0 bases and J by 0 bases, with 9 bases between. The CDR3 contains 15 residues. Germline V gives CDR1 MNHEY, CDR2 SVGAGI.

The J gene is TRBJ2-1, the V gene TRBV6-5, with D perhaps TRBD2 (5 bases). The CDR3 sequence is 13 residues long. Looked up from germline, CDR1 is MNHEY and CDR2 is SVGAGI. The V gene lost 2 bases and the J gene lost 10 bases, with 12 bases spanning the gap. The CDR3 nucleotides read TGTGCCAGCAGTTACATGGCGGGCAGGGAGCAGTTCTTC. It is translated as CASSYMAGREQFF.

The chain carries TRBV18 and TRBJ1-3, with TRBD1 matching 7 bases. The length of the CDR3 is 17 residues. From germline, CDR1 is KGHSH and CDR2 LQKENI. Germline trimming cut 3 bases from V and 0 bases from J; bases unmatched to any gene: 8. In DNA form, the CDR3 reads TGTGCCAGCTCACCCGGACAGGAAGACGTCTCTGGAAACACCATATATTTT. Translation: CASSPGQEDVSGNTIYF.

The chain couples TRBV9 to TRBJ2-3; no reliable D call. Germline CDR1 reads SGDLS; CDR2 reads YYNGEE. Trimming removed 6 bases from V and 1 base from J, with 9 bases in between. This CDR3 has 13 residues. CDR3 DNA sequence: TGTGCCAGCATCGCCCCCGGCACAGATACGCAGTATTTT. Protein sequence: CASIAPGTDTQYF.

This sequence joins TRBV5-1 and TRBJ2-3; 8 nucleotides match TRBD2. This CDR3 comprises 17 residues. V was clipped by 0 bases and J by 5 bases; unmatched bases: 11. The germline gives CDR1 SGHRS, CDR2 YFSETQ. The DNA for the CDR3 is TGCGCCAGCAGCTTGGAGGGCAGCGGGAGAGGGGGAGATACGCAGTATTTT. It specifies CASSLEGSGRGGDTQYF.

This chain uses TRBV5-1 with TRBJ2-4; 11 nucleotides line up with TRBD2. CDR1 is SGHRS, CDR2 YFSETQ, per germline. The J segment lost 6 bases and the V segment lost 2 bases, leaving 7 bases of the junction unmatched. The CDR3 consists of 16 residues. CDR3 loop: CASSFQIGLAGNIQYF. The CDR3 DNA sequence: TGCGCCAGCAGCTTCCAAATTGGACTAGCGGGAAACATTCAGTACTTC.

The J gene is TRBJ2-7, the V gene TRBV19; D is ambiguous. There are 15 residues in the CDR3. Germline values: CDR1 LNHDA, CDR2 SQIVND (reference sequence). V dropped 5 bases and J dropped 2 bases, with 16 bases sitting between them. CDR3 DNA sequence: TGTGCCAGTAGTTTTAGGACCTCTTCGACCTACGAGCAGTACTTC. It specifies CASSFRTSSTYEQYF.

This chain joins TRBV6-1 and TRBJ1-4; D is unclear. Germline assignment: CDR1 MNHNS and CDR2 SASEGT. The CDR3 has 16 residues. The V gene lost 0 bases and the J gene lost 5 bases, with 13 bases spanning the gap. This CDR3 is CASSEAGRGTNEKLFF. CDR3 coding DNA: TGTGCCAGCAGTGAAGCTGGTCGGGGTACAAATGAAAAACTGTTTTTT.